These T cell receptor beta chains were read from a single sample in a study of stem cell transplantation in POMP-related autoinflammatory disease. Libraries were prepared by immunoSEQ multiplex PCR; TCRdb keeps only in-frame clonotypes and omits some of them. Among some 68,000 clones listed, roughly 90% were seen once. The specimen comprised CD4+ T cells from PBMCs, sampled after stem cell transplantation. All receptors come from a human patient with POMP-related autoinflammation and immune dysregulation (PRAID). Certain T cells may be donor cells from the graft. CDR3s include the opening cysteine and the closing phenylalanine or tryptophan. The D gene is left open where the match is weak.

TRBV18	13	TRBJ2-7	-	CASSPPEFYEQYF
TRBV2	16	TRBJ1-2	-	CASSGQPGVGNYGYTF
TRBV5-6	16	TRBJ1-5	TRBD1	CASSLVGQGSNQPQHF
TRBV5-1	16	TRBJ2-5	-	CASSLAPGLMTETQYF
TRBV7-2	17	TRBJ1-2	TRBD1	CASSPGFQGAVNYGYTF
TRBV7-9	18	TRBJ2-5	TRBD2	CASSLALRSGRAQETQYF
TRBV28	12	TRBJ1-1	-	CASSSSATEAFF
TRBV28	12	TRBJ1-3	-	CASAGRGNTIYF
TRBV28	13	TRBJ1-1	-	CASSLQGVTEAFF
TRBV4-1	17	TRBJ2-2	-	CASSQYQGTWNTGELFF
TRBV6-9	12	TRBJ1-1	-	CASSYSNTEAFF
TRBV18	14	TRBJ1-3	TRBD1	CASSGQGARNTIYF
TRBV10-3	16	TRBJ1-5	-	CAISEFREGGNQPQHF
TRBV7-6	14	TRBJ2-7	-	CASSARWGSYEQYF
TRBV7-9	15	TRBJ1-1	TRBD1	CASSLWEGAGTEAFF
TRBV5-4	14	TRBJ2-5	-	CASSLDRGSETQYF
TRBV6-5	13	TRBJ1-6	-	CASSYEENSPLHF
TRBV29-1	14	TRBJ2-4	TRBD2	CSVGLAGAKNIQYF
TRBV2	14	TRBJ2-7	-	CASSVRSTIYEQYF
TRBV28	16	TRBJ2-7	TRBD2	CASSPPPGLVIDEQYF
TRBV11-2	13	TRBJ1-1	-	CASSLALNTEAFF
TRBV19	15	TRBJ2-7	TRBD2	CASSLGLAGSEEQYF
TRBV30	12	TRBJ2-7	-	CAWSVQGYEQYF
TRBV2	16	TRBJ1-1	TRBD1	CASSPGTGGTNTEAFF
TRBV12-3/TRBV12-4	13	TRBJ2-3	-	CASRGGWADTQYF
TRBV10-3	14	TRBJ2-7	TRBD1	CAISPGTGAHEQYF
TRBV7-9	12	TRBJ1-5	-	CASSLNHQPQHF
TRBV19	15	TRBJ1-1	TRBD1	CATRDRPLGNTEAFF
TRBV19	17	TRBJ2-6	TRBD1	CASSPGQTFARANVLTF
TRBV5-1	14	TRBJ1-2	-	CASSPRQGSYGYTF
TRBV7-8	14	TRBJ2-2	-	CASRFGGRTGELFF
TRBV28	14	TRBJ2-7	-	CASRLQGPGDEQYF
TRBV2	13	TRBJ2-3	-	CASRVEGSDTQYF
TRBV24-1	16	TRBJ2-1	TRBD2	CATEPGGVEPYNEQFF
TRBV5-1	15	TRBJ2-5	-	CASSLNLDSYETQYF
TRBV3-1/TRBV3-2	14	TRBJ1-2	-	CASSPRGVDYGYTF
TRBV4-2	13	TRBJ2-3	TRBD2	CASSQALAGVQYF
TRBV5-1	14	TRBJ2-5	TRBD1	CASSLRQGGETQYF
TRBV4-1	15	TRBJ2-1	-	CASSLPPTGLVEQFF
TRBV6-5	13	TRBJ1-5	-	CASRLDTNQPQHF
TRBV18	13	TRBJ1-1	TRBD1	CASSPPGQGIDFF
TRBV15	14	TRBJ1-2	-	CATSMKGYDYGYTF
TRBV9	16	TRBJ2-6	TRBD2	CASRRGGYAGANVLTF
TRBV12-3/TRBV12-4	13	TRBJ1-5	-	CASTLRYGQPQHF
TRBV4-1	15	TRBJ1-1	-	CASSQVNLPGAEAFF
TRBV2	12	TRBJ2-1	TRBD1	CASRRQGDEQFF
TRBV24-1	17	TRBJ2-2	TRBD1	CATSETRQGAGTGELFF
TRBV6-1	13	TRBJ2-3	-	CASSEFGADTQYF
TRBV9	16	TRBJ1-1	-	CASSVCEPQVMTEAFF
TRBV7-9	14	TRBJ2-3	TRBD1	CASSLGQGLDTQYF
TRBV5-6	15	TRBJ2-1	-	CASSLLGQSYNEQFF
TRBV7-8	13	TRBJ1-3	-	CASSSAPGNTIYF
TRBV5-1	16	TRBJ2-2	TRBD2	CASSLAPSGTTGELFF
TRBV5-1	14	TRBJ1-2	TRBD1	CASSLGGQGEGYTF
TRBV7-3	13	TRBJ2-1	TRBD2	CASSAGVKDEQFF
TRBV28	16	TRBJ1-3	-	CASSFGQDYSGNTIYF
TRBV6-5	15	TRBJ1-2	-	CASIGGAALSYGYTF
TRBV18	14	TRBJ1-1	TRBD1	CASSQNRGTTEAFF
TRBV3-1/TRBV3-2	15	TRBJ2-1	-	CASSQAQVLDNEQFF
TRBV18	16	TRBJ1-4	-	CASSPGVGVSNEKLFF